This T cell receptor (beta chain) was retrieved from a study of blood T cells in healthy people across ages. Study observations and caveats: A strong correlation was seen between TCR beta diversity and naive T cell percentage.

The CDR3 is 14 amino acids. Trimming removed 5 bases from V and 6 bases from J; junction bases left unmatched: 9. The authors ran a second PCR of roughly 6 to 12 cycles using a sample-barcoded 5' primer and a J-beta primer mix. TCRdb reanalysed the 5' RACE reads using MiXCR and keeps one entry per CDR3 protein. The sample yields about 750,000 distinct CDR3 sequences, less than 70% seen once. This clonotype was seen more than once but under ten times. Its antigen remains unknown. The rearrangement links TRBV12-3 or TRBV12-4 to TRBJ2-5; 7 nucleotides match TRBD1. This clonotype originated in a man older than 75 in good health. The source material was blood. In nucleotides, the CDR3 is TGTGCCAGCAGTGGAGGACAGGTGGTGCAGACCCAGTACTTC. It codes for CASSGGQVVQTQYF.